This is a list of T cell receptor beta chains from one sample in a study of naive and memory T cell subsets. TCRdb passed the UMI-ligation and nested PCR reads through MiXCR, listing each CDR3 protein once. The sample has 30,000 to 35,000 distinct CDR3 sequences, about 7.4% seen once. This sample comprised skin, obtained from a tuberculin skin test site. The source is an adult in good health. CDR3s include the opening cysteine and the closing phenylalanine or tryptophan. D genes are given only for firm matches. Some rows have no size entry. The others give once, few or many, or a class for an expanded clone.

size: few; D: NA; length: 13; V: TRBV5-4; J: TRBJ2-5; CDR3: CASSLVGFETQYF; DNA: TGTGCCAGCAGCTTGGTAGGGTTTGAGACCCAGTACTTC
size: many; D: NA; length: 16; V: TRBV12-3/TRBV12-4; J: TRBJ2-1; CDR3: CASSFINRVRQNEQFF; DNA: TGTGCCAGCAGTTTTATCAACAGGGTAAGACAAAATGAGCAGTTCTTC
size: many; D: NA; length: 15; V: TRBV10-2; J: TRBJ1-1; CDR3: CASSDGSLRNTEAFF; DNA: TGCGCCAGCAGTGATGGCAGCTTAAGGAACACTGAAGCTTTCTTT
size: many; D: NA; length: 13; V: TRBV7-6; J: TRBJ2-7; CDR3: CASSFGQGYEQYF; DNA: TGTGCCAGCAGCTTCGGGCAGGGCTACGAGCAGTACTTC
size: NA; D: TRBD1; length: 15; V: TRBV7-9; J: TRBJ2-7; CDR3: CASSLAWDRGYEQYF; DNA: TGTGCCAGCAGCTTAGCATGGGACAGGGGTTACGAGCAGTACTTC
size: many; D: NA; length: 17; V: TRBV9; J: TRBJ2-1; CDR3: CASSPKGTLSSYNEQFF; DNA: TGTGCCAGCAGCCCCAAGGGGACCTTATCCTCCTACAATGAGCAGTTCTTC
size: many; D: NA; length: 13; V: TRBV7-3; J: TRBJ2-5; CDR3: CASSTGTERAQYF; DNA: TGTGCCAGCAGTACCGGGACGGAGAGAGCCCAGTACTTC
size: NA; D: NA; length: 15; V: TRBV5-4; J: TRBJ1-2; CDR3: CASGWGKGIDYGYTF; DNA: TGTGCCAGCGGATGGGGGAAGGGGATCGACTATGGCTACACCTTC
size: many; D: TRBD1; length: 16; V: TRBV20-1; J: TRBJ2-7; CDR3: CSARSSGTGFSYEQYF; DNA: TGCAGTGCTCGGTCATCCGGGACAGGTTTCTCCTACGAGCAGTACTTC
size: NA; D: NA; length: 13; V: TRBV10-3; J: TRBJ2-5; CDR3: CAISESDQETQYF; DNA: TGTGCCATCAGTGAGTCGGACCAAGAGACCCAGTACTTC
size: NA; D: NA; length: 16; V: TRBV7-7; J: TRBJ2-5; CDR3: CASSPRLRKEGETQYF; DNA: TGTGCCAGCAGCCCTCGGTTGCGGAAAGAGGGGGAGACCCAGTACTTC
size: many; D: NA; length: 13; V: TRBV12-3/TRBV12-4; J: TRBJ1-1; CDR3: CASSTYGRTEAFF; DNA: TGTGCCAGCAGCACCTATGGGAGGACTGAAGCTTTCTTT
size: medium-sized; D: TRBD1; length: 17; V: TRBV27; J: TRBJ1-5; CDR3: CASSFIYTGGGNQPQHF; DNA: TGTGCCAGCAGTTTCATTTACACAGGGGGCGGTAATCAGCCCCAGCATTTT
size: many; D: TRBD1; length: 13; V: TRBV27; J: TRBJ2-7; CDR3: CASSSKGAREQYF; DNA: TGTGCCAGCAGTTCGAAGGGGGCGCGTGAGCAGTACTTC
size: medium-sized; D: TRBD1; length: 14; V: TRBV20-1; J: TRBJ2-2; CDR3: CSATGTANTGELFF; DNA: TGCAGTGCTACCGGGACAGCGAACACCGGGGAGCTGTTTTTT
size: few; D: NA; length: 12; V: TRBV11-1; J: TRBJ1-1; CDR3: CASSLSVAEAFF; DNA: TGTGCCAGCAGCTTATCTGTCGCTGAAGCTTTCTTT
size: medium-sized; D: TRBD2; length: 15; V: TRBV29-1; J: TRBJ2-7; CDR3: CSVFTGTSVDYEQYF; DNA: TGCAGCGTGTTCACCGGGACTAGCGTTGACTACGAGCAGTACTTC
size: many; D: NA; length: 15; V: TRBV6-1; J: TRBJ2-2; CDR3: CASSVTRSNTGELFF; DNA: TGTGCCAGCAGTGTGACTAGAAGCAACACCGGGGAGCTGTTTTTT
size: few; D: NA; length: 14; V: TRBV5-6; J: TRBJ1-1; CDR3: CASSLVVTVTEAFF; DNA: TGTGCCAGCAGCTTGGTAGTAACAGTCACTGAAGCTTTCTTT